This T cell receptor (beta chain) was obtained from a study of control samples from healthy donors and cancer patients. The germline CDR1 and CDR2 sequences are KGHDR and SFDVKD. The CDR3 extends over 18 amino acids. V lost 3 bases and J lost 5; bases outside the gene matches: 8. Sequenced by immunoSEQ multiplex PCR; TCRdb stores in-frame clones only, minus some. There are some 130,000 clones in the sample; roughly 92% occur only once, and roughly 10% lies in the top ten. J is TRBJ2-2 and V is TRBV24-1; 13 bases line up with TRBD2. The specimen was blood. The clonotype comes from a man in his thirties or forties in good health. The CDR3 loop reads CATSDAGLAGVRTGELFF. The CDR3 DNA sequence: TGTGCCACCAGTGATGCTGGACTAGCGGGAGTTCGTACCGGGGAGCTGTTTTTT.